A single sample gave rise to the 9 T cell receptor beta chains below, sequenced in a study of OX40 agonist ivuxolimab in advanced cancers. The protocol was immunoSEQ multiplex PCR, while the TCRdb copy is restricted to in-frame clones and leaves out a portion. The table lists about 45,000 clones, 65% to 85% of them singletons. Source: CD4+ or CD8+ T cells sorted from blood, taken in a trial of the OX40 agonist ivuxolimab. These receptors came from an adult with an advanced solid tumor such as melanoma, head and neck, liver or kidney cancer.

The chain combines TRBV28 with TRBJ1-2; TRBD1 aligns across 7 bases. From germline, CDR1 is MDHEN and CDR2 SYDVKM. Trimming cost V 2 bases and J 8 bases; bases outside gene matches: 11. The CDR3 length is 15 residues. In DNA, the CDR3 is TGTGCCAGCAGTTTAGGGAACAACAGGGGATCCGGCTACACCTTC. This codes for CASSLGNNRGSGYTF.

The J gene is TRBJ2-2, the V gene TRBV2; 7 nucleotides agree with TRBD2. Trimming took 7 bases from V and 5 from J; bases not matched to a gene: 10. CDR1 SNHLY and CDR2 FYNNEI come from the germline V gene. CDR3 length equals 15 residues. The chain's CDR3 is CASTGGSQGTGELFF. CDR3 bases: TGTGCCAGCACTGGCGGGAGCCAAGGGACCGGGGAGCTGTTTTTT.

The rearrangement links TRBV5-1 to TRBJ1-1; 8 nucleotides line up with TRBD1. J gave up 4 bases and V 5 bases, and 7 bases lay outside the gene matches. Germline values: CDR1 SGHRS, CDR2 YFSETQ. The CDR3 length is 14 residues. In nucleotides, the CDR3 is TGCGCCAGCAGACGGCAGGGGGCCGTCACTGAAGCTTTCTTT. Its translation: CASRRQGAVTEAFF.

CDR3 in DNA: TGCAGCGTTCAACCGGGGGTGGGATTTGGTGACCAGTACTTC. Translating gives CSVQPGVGFGDQYF. The chain recombines TRBV29-1 with TRBJ2-5, with D perhaps TRBD2 (6 bases). There are 14 residues in the CDR3. Between the trimmed V and J ends, which lost 5 bases and 10 bases, there was a span of 23 bases. The germline V gene has CDR1 SQVTM and CDR2 ANQGSEA. The complete variable domain, with remaining parts taken from reference TRBV29-1 and TRBJ2-5, reads SAVISQKPSRDICQRGTSLTIQCQVDSQVTMMFWYRQQPGQSLTLIATANQGSEATYESGFVIDKFPISRPNLTFSTLTVSNMSPEDSSIYLCSVQPGVGFGDQYFGPGTRLLVL.

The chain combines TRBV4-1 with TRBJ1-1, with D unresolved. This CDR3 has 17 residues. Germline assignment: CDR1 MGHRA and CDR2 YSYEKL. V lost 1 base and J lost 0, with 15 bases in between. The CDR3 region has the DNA TGCGCCAGCAGCCAAGGTCTTTTTGGCCTTTTGAACACTGAAGCTTTCTTT. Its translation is CASSQGLFGLLNTEAFF.

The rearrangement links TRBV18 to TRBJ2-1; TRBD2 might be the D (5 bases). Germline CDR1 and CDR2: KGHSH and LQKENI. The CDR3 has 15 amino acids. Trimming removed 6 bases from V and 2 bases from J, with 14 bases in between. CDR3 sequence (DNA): TGTGCCAGCTCCCCGCCGCAGAGGGCCTACAATGAGCAGTTCTTC. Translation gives CASSPPQRAYNEQFF.

CDR3 amino acids: CASSDPTGNYGYTF. In DNA, the CDR3 is TGTGCCAGCAGTGACCCAACAGGGAACTATGGCTACACCTTC. This rearrangement joins TRBV6-1 to TRBJ1-2, with D possibly matching TRBD1 (6 bases). The CDR3 spans 14 residues. Germline loops: CDR1 MNHNS, CDR2 SASEGT. Trimming removed 3 bases from V and 2 bases from J, with 10 bases in between.

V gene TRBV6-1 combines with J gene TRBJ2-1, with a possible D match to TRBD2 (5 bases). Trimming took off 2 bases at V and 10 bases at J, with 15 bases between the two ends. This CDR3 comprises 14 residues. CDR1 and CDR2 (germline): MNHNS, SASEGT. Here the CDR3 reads CASSERSVVAEQFF. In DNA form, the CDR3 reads TGTGCCAGCAGTGAAAGGTCGGTAGTAGCGGAGCAGTTCTTC.

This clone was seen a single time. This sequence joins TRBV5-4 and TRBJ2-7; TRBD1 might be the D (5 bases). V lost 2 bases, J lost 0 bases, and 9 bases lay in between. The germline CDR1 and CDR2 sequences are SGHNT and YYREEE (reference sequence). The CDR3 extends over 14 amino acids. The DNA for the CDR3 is TGTGCCAGCAGCTTCAGGGCGCACTCCTACGAGCAGTACTTC. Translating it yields CASSFRAHSYEQYF.